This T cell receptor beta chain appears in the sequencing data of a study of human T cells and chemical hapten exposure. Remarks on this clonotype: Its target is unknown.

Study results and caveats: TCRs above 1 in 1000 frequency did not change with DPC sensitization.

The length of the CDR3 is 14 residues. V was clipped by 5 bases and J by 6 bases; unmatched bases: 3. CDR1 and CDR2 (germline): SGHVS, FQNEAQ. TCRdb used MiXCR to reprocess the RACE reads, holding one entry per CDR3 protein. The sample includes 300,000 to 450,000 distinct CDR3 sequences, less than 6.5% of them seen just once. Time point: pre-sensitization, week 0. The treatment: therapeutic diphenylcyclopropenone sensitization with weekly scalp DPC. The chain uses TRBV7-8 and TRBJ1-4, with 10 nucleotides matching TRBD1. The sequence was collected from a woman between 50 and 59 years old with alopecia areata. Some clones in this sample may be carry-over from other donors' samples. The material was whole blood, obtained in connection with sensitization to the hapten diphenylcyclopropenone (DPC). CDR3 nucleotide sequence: TGTGCCAGCAGCGTAGACAGGGGGCATGAAAAACTGTTTTTT. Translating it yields CASSVDRGHEKLFF.